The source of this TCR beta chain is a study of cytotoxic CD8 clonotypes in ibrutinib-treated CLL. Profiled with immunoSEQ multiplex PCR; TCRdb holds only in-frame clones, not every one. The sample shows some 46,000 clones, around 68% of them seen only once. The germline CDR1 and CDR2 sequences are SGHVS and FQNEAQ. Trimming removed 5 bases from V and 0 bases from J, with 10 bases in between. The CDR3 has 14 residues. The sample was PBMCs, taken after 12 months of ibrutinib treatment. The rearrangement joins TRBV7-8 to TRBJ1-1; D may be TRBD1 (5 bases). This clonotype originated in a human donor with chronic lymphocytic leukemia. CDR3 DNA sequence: TGTGCCAGCAGCCTAGGGACGGTGAACACTGAAGCTTTCTTT. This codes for CASSLGTVNTEAFF.